This T cell receptor beta chain was observed in a study of blood T cell repertoires in COVID-19. Across the whole study: T cells, B-cell-depleted T cells, or PBMCs supplied cDNA or gDNA.

This CDR3 is built from 15 residues. V lost 1 base, J lost 5 bases, and 6 bases stayed unmatched. Germline CDR1 is SGHTA and CDR2 is FQGNSA. Cohorts were based on clinical histories the participants reported. In its sample, this clone was seen once. Authors' methods: For nucleated cells, counts were estimated from reference gene primer amplification. Assay used: immunoSEQ multiplex PCR; TCRdb lists only in-frame clones, some missing. V and J calls and clone size are as listed in that table; D and trimming were resolved from the DNA. The table lists 150,000 to 200,000 clones, about 88% of them singletons.

The material sequenced was PBMCs or T cells enriched from blood (not recorded which). This receptor was identified in a human donor with acute COVID-19. The donor label of this sample is uncertain. The rearrangement links TRBV7-2 to TRBJ2-5; TRBD2 matches at 8 bases. CDR3 protein: CASSLDGTSHETQYF. The CDR3 DNA sequence: TGTGCCAGCAGCTTAGATGGGACTAGTCACGAGACCCAGTACTTC.